These 21 T cell receptor beta chains were all obtained from the same sample, sequenced in a study of blood T cell repertoires in COVID-19. The protocol was immunoSEQ multiplex PCR, while the TCRdb copy is restricted to in-frame clones and leaves out a portion. Among 450,000 to 500,000 clones, 87% were seen once, and the ten largest hold approximately 0.7%. Sequencing was done on a sample of PBMCs or T cells enriched from blood (not recorded which). The receptors shown here come from a woman between 18 and 29 years old who had recovered from COVID-19.

The chain has TRBV30 and TRBJ1-2; a possible D gene is TRBD1 (6 bases). CDR1 GTSNPN and CDR2 SVGIG come from the germline V gene (reference sequence). V lost 4 bases, J lost 8 bases, and 11 bases lay in between. The CDR3 consists of 11 residues. CDR3 in amino acids: CAWNYREGYTF. Here the CDR3 DNA reads TGTGCCTGGAATTACAGGGAGGGCTACACCTTC.

The chain recombines TRBV27 with TRBJ1-1; 7 bases line up with TRBD1. After removal of 6 bases from V and 4 bases from J, the junction contained 11 bases not matched to a gene. The CDR3 is 15 amino acids. CDR1 and CDR2 from the germline V gene are MNHEY and SMNVEV (reference sequence). CDR3 nucleotides: TGTGCCAGCAGATCTCAACCGCACAGGGGCACTGAAGCTTTCTTT. Protein: CASRSQPHRGTEAFF.

The chain couples TRBV5-6 to TRBJ2-3, with D perhaps TRBD1 (6 bases). The germline gives CDR1 SGHDT, CDR2 YYEEEE. The CDR3 is made up of 15 amino acids. V lost 5 bases and J 0 bases, leaving 13 bases between the germline ends. The CDR3 here is CASRPGQPSTDTQYF. DNA for the CDR3: TGTGCCAGCAGACCTGGACAGCCTAGCACAGATACGCAGTATTTT.

This sequence joins TRBV11-2 and TRBJ2-2, with a possible D match to TRBD2 (5 bases). CDR1 and CDR2 from the germline V gene are SGHAT and FQNNGV. The V end lost 1 base, the J end lost 5 bases, and 11 bases lay between the germline ends. This CDR3 contains 15 residues. The CDR3 here is CASSLAAGWTGELFF. For the CDR3, the DNA is TGTGCCAGCAGCTTAGCCGCGGGTTGGACCGGGGAGCTGTTTTTT.

The chain links TRBV29-1 to TRBJ2-3, with D possibly matching TRBD2 (5 bases). Germline V gene sequence: CDR1 SQVTM, CDR2 ANQGSEA. The CDR3 totals 13 residues. V lost 5 bases and J 6 bases, leaving 15 bases between the germline ends. This chain's CDR3 is CSVNGERRDTQYF. The CDR3 nucleotides read TGCAGCGTTAACGGGGAAAGAAGGGATACGCAGTATTTT.

Only one count was recorded for this clone. This sample includes further DNA sequences coding for the same CDR3. V is TRBV19 and J is TRBJ1-1, with TRBD1 matching 7 bases. Trimming took 4 bases from V and 6 from J; bases not matched to a gene: 5. CDR1 and CDR2 (germline): LNHDA, SQIVND (reference sequence). This CDR3 comprises 13 residues. The CDR3 loop reads CASSTTGEAEAFF. In DNA, the CDR3 is TGTGCCAGTAGTACTACAGGGGAGGCTGAAGCTTTCTTT.

V is TRBV11-2 and J is TRBJ1-4, with D uncertain. Germline V gene data show CDR1 as SGHAT and CDR2 as FQNNGV. V shed 2 bases and J shed 1 base, with 8 bases lying between them. This CDR3 region has 15 residues. The CDR3 protein is CASSLLGRTNEKLFF. Written as DNA, the CDR3 is TGTGCCAGCAGCTTATTGGGCAGAACTAATGAAAAACTGTTTTTT.

V is TRBV28 and J is TRBJ2-4, with D tentatively TRBD2 (6 bases). The germline V gene encodes CDR1 MDHEN and CDR2 SYDVKM. The germline V and J ends were trimmed by 8 bases and 5 bases, with 7 bases remaining between them. The CDR3 is 11 residues long. CDR3 in DNA: TGTGCCAGCGGGACTGAAAACATTCAGTACTTC. It is translated as CASGTENIQYF. The full variable domain, with the rest looked up from reference TRBV28 and TRBJ2-4, is DVKVTQSSRYLVKRTGEKVFLECVQDMDHENMFWYRQDPGLGLRLIYFSYDVKMKEKGDIPEGYSVSREKKERFSLILESASTNQTSMYLCASGTENIQYFGAGTRLSVL.

The genes are TRBV27 and TRBJ2-7, with 9 positions matching TRBD1. The CDR3 is made up of 13 amino acids. With 6 bases clipped from V and 7 bases from J, the junction kept 7 bases outside the gene matches. Germline CDR1 MNHEY, CDR2 SMNVEV (reference sequence). This CDR3 is CASRDRGRREQYF. The CDR3 DNA reads as TGTGCCAGCAGGGACAGGGGTCGAAGAGAGCAGTACTTC.

About this clone itself: Other DNA variants within this sample encode the same CDR3. The chain employs TRBV28 and TRBJ1-2, with D hard to call. V was shortened by 4 bases and J by 4 bases, with 4 bases between the two germline ends. CDR1 is MDHEN, CDR2 SYDVKM, per germline. This CDR3 has 11 amino acids. The CDR3 protein is CASSSFYGYTF. CDR3 coding DNA: TGTGCCAGCAGTTCGTTCTATGGCTACACCTTC.

This sequence joins TRBV19 and TRBJ2-2; a possible D gene is TRBD2 (5 bases). The CDR3 covers 14 residues. V lost 3 bases, J lost 4 bases, and 9 bases lay in between. Germline lookup yields CDR1 LNHDA and CDR2 SQIVND (reference sequence). The CDR3 nucleotides are TGTGCCAGTAGTATGTGGGCGGGCACCGGGGAGCTGTTTTTT. This gives the protein CASSMWAGTGELFF. Filled out from reference TRBV19 and TRBJ2-2, the complete variable domain reads DGGITQSPKYLFRKEGQNVTLSCEQNLNHDAMYWYRQDPGQGLRLIYYSQIVNDFQKGDIAEGYSVSREKKESFPLTVTSAQKNPTAFYLCASSMWAGTGELFFGEGSRLTVL.

The chain is built from TRBV10-3 and TRBJ1-5; D gene ambiguous. Trimming took off 1 base at V and 0 bases at J, with 10 bases between the two ends. The CDR3 consists of 16 residues. From germline, CDR1 is ENHRY and CDR2 SYGVKD. The CDR3 region has the DNA TGTGCCATCAGTGAGTACTCACCTTCTAGCAATCAGCCCCAGCATTTT. Encoded protein: CAISEYSPSSNQPQHF.

In this sample, this clone turned up once. This specimen includes other DNA sequences encoding the same CDR3. The V call is TRBV5-6, the J call TRBJ1-2; TRBD1 matches 7 bases. The trim removed 0 bases at V and 5 bases at J, leaving 4 bases unmatched. The CDR3 contains 14 residues. Germline CDR1 SGHDT, CDR2 YYEEEE. The CDR3 loop is CASSLGQGAYGYTF. The DNA for the CDR3 is TGTGCCAGCAGCTTGGGACAGGGCGCATATGGCTACACCTTC.

J is TRBJ1-5 and V is TRBV3-1 (or the pseudogene TRBV3-2), with 7 bases fitting TRBD1. CDR3 length: 15 amino acids. The V and J ends lost 6 bases and 1 base, in that order; junction bases with no gene match: 6. CDR1 and CDR2 (germline): LGHDT, YNNKEL (reference sequence). The CDR3 reads CASSRGGQSNQPQHF. DNA for the CDR3: TGTGCCAGCAGTCGTGGGGGACAGAGCAATCAGCCCCAGCATTTT.

This chain connects TRBV5-1 to TRBJ1-2; 8 nucleotides match TRBD1. The germline V gene has CDR1 SGHRS and CDR2 YFSETQ. CDR3 length: 13 amino acids. With V trimmed by 4 bases and J by 8 bases, 7 bases remained unmatched. CDR3 coding DNA: TGCGCCAGCAGCCCTGACAGGGGAGGCGGCTACACCTTC. As protein: CASSPDRGGGYTF.

V is TRBV2 and J is TRBJ2-5, with D perhaps matching TRBD2 (5 bases). The CDR3 runs to 14 residues. The V end lost 4 bases, the J end lost 5 bases, and 14 bases lay between the germline ends. Germline-derived CDR1 and CDR2 are SNHLY and FYNNEI. This chain's CDR3 is CASSVGRGRETQYF. CDR3 coding DNA: TGTGCCAGCAGTGTCGGAAGAGGGCGGGAGACCCAGTACTTC.

The chain joins TRBV19 to TRBJ2-3; D perhaps matches TRBD1 (5 bases). Looked up from germline, CDR1 is LNHDA and CDR2 is SQIVND (reference sequence). The CDR3 is 13 residues long. The V gene lost 3 bases and the J gene lost 3 bases, with 7 bases spanning the gap. CDR3 DNA sequence: TGTGCCAGTAGTATGGCAGGGACAGATACGCAGTATTTT. It specifies CASSMAGTDTQYF.

The rearrangement links TRBV28 to TRBJ1-1, with 7 bases fitting TRBD1. CDR3 length: 15 amino acids. V was pared by 8 bases and J by 5 bases, with 14 bases of the junction left unmatched. The V gene's germline CDR1 is MDHEN and CDR2 SYDVKM. The CDR3 reads CASDGWAGGGTEAFF. The CDR3 coding sequence is TGTGCCAGCGACGGGTGGGCAGGGGGTGGAACTGAAGCTTTCTTT.

J is TRBJ1-2 and V is TRBV10-1; D is uncertain. V was cut by 7 bases and J by 8 bases, with 29 bases left in between. CDR3 size: 17 residues. Per the germline V gene, CDR1 is WNHNN and CDR2 is SYGVQD (reference sequence). CDR3 in amino acids: CASTPALAKQVKKGYTF. CDR3 in DNA: TGCGCCAGCACCCCAGCCCTCGCCAAGCAGGTTAAGAAGGGCTACACCTTC.

Remarks on this clone: A read error may produce the germline difference seen at one junction end. CDR3 sequence: CASSLAAALGQNF. CDR3 coding DNA: TGTGCCAGCAGCTTAGCGGCGGCCCTGGGTCAGAATTTT. This chain connects TRBV7-9 to TRBJ2-3; D remains ambiguous. This CDR3 is 13 amino acids long. Germline CDR1 SEHNR, CDR2 FQNEAQ (reference sequence). Full variable domain (missing parts from reference TRBV7-9 and TRBJ2-3): DTGVSQNPRHKITKRGQNVTFRCDPISEHNRLYWYRQTLGQGPEFLTYFQNEAQLEKSRLLSDRFSAERPKGSFSTLEIQRTEQGDSAMYLCASSLAAALGQNFGPGTRLTVL.

The rearrangement links TRBV5-4 to TRBJ1-4; 7 bases map to TRBD1. The germline V gene has CDR1 SGHNT and CDR2 YYREEE (reference sequence). This CDR3 has 15 residues. V shed 4 bases, J shed 8 bases, and the junction held 11 bases outside the gene matches. The CDR3 sequence is CASSRDGQAGEKLFF. CDR3 bases: TGTGCCAGCAGCCGAGACGGACAGGCGGGGGAAAAACTGTTTTTT. Drawing the rest from reference TRBV5-4 and TRBJ1-4, the complete variable domain is ETGVTQSPTHLIKTRGQQVTLRCSSQSGHNTVSWYQQALGQGPQFIFQYYREEENGRGNFPPRFSGLQFPNYSSELNVNALELDDSALYLCASSRDGQAGEKLFFGSGTQLSVL.